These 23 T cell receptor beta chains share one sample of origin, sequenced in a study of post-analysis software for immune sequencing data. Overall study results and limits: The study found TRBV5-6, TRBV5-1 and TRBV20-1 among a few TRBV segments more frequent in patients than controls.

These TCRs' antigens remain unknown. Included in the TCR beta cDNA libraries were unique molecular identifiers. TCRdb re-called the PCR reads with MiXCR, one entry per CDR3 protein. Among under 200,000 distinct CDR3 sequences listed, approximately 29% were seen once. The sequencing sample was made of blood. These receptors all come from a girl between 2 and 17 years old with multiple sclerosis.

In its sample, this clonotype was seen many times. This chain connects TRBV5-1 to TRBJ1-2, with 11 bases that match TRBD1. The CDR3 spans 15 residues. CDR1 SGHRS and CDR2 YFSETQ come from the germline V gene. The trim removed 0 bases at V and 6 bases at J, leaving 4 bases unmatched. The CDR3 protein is CASSLVGQGEDGYTF. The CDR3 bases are TGCGCCAGCAGCTTGGTGGGACAGGGGGAAGATGGCTACACCTTC.

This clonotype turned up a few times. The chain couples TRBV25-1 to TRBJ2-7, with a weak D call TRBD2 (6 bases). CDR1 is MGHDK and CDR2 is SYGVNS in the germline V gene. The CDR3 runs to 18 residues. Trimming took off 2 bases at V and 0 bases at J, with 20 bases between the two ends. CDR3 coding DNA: TGTGCCAGCAGTGAAGGGGGTAGCGGACAACACTACTCCTACGAGCAGTACTTC. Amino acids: CASSEGGSGQHYSYEQYF.

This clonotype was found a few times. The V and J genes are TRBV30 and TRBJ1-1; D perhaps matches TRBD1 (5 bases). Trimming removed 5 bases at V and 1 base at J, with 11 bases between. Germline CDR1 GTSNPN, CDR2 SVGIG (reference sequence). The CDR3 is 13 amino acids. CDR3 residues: CAWAWDGNTEAFF. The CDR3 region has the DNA TGTGCCTGGGCCTGGGACGGGAACACTGAAGCTTTCTTT.

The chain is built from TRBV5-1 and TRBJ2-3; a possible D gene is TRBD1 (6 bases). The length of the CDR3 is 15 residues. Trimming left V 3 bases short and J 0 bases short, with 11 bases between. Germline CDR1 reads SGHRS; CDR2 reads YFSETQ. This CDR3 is CASSSSGTSTDTQYF. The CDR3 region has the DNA TGCGCCAGCAGCTCCTCGGGGACAAGCACAGATACGCAGTATTTT.

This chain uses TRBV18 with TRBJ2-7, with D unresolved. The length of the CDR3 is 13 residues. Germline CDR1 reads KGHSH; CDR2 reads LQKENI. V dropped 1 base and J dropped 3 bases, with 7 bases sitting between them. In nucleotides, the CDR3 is TGTGCCAGCTCACCACGTAACGACTACGAGCAGTACTTC. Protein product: CASSPRNDYEQYF.

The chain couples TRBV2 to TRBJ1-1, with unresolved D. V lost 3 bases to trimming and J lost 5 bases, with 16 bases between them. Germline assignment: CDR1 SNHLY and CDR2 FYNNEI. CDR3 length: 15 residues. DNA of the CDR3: TGTGCCAGCAGTGACCCCTCTCCCTCGGGGACTGAAGCTTTCTTT. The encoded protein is CASSDPSPSGTEAFF. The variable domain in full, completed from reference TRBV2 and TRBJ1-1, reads EPEVTQTPSHQVTQMGQEVILRCVPISNHLYFYWYRQILGQKVEFLVSFYNNEISEKSEIFDDQFSVERPDGSNFTLKIRSTKLEDSAMYFCASSDPSPSGTEAFFGQGTRLTVV.

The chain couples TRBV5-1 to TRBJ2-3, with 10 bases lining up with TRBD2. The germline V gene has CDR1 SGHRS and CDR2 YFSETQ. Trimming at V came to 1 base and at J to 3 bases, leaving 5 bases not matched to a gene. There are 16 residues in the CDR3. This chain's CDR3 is CASSLSLAGKTDTQYF. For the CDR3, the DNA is TGCGCCAGCAGCTTGTCACTAGCGGGAAAGACAGATACGCAGTATTTT.

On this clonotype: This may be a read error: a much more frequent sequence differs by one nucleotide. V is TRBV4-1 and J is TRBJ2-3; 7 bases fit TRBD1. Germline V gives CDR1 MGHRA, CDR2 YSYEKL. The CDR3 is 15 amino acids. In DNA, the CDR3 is TGCGCCAGCAGCCAAGAAGGGAGTCGGACAGGTACGCAGTATTTT. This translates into CASSQEGSRTGTQYF.

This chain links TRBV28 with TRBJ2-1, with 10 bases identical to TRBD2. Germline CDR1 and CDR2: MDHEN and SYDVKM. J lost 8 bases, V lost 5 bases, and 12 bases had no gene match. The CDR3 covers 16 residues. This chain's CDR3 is CASSPRLAGAKDEQFF. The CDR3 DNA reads TGTGCCAGCAGTCCCCGCCTAGCGGGAGCCAAGGATGAGCAGTTCTTC.

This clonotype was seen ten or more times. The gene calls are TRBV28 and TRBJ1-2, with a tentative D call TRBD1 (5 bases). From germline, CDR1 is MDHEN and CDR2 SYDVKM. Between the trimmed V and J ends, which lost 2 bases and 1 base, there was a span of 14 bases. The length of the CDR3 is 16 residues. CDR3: CASSLAPGGINYGYTF. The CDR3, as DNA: TGTGCCAGCAGTTTAGCCCCCGGGGGGATTAACTATGGCTACACCTTC.

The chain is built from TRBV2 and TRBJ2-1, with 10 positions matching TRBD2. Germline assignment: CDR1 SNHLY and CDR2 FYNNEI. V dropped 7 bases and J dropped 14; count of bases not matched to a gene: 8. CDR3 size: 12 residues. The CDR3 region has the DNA TGTGCCAGCACGGAAAGCGGGGGGGGAGAGTTCTTC. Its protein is CASTESGGGEFF.

The CDR3 loop reads CASSPLPPGSNYGYTF. The DNA of the CDR3 is TGCGCCAGCAGCCCCCTCCCCCCCGGTTCTAACTATGGCTACACCTTC. This chain links TRBV5-1 with TRBJ1-2; no firm D call. Deletions cut 4 bases from V and 0 bases from J, with 16 bases between. The CDR3 is 16 residues long. In germline, CDR1 is SGHRS, CDR2 YFSETQ.

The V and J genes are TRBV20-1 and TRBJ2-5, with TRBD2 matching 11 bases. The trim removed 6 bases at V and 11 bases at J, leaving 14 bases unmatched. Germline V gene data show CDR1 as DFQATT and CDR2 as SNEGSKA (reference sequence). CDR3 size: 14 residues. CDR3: CSAFSGGASNEQYF. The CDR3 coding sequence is TGCAGTGCCTTTAGCGGGGGGGCCAGCAATGAGCAGTACTTC.

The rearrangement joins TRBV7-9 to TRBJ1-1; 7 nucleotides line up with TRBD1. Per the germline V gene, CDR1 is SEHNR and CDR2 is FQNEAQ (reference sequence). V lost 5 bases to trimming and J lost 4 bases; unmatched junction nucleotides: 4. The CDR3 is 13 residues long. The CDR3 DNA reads TGTGCCAGCAGCAATTCAGGGGGCACTGAAGCTTTCTTT. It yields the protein CASSNSGGTEAFF. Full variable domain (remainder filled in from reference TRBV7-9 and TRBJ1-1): DTGVSQNPRHKITKRGQNVTFRCDPISEHNRLYWYRQTLGQGPEFLTYFQNEAQLEKSRLLSDRFSAERPKGSFSTLEIQRTEQGDSAMYLCASSNSGGTEAFFGQGTRLTVV.

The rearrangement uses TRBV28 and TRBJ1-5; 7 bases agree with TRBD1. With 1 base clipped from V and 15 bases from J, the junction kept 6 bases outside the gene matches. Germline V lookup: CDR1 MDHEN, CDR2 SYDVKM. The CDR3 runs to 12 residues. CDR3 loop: CASSLSDRVRHF. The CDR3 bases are TGTGCCAGCAGTTTATCCGACAGGGTTCGGCATTTT. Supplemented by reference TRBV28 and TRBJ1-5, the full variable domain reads DVKVTQSSRYLVKRTGEKVFLECVQDMDHENMFWYRQDPGLGLRLIYFSYDVKMKEKGDIPEGYSVSREKKERFSLILESASTNQTSMYLCASSLSDRVRHFGDGTRLSIL.

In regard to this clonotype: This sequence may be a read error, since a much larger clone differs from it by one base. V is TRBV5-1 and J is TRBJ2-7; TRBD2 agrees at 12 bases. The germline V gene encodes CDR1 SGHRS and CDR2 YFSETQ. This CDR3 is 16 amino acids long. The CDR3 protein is CAGSSEKTSGSNEQYF. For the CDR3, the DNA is TGCGCCGGCAGTTCTGAAAAGACTAGCGGGAGTAACGAGCAGTACTTC.

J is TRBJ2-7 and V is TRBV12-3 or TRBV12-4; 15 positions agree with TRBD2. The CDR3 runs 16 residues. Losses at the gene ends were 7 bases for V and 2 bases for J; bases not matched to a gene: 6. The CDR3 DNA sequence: TGTGCCAGCACCCGTAGGACTAGCGGGGGGGCCTACGAGCAGTACTTC. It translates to CASTRRTSGGAYEQYF.

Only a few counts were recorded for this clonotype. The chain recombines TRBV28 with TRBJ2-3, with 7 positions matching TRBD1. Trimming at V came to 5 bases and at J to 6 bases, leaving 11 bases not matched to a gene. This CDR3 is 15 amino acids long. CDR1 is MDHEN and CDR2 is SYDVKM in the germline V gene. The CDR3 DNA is TGTGCCAGCAGTACCAACAGGGGCGCAAGGGATACGCAGTATTTT. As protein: CASSTNRGARDTQYF.

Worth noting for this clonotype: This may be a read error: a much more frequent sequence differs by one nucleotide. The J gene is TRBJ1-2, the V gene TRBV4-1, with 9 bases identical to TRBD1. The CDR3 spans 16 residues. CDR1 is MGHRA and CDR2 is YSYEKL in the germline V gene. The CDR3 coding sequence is TGCGCCGGCAGCCCCACCCTCCTGGACAGGGGCTATGGCTACACCTTC. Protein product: CAGSPTLLDRGYGYTF.

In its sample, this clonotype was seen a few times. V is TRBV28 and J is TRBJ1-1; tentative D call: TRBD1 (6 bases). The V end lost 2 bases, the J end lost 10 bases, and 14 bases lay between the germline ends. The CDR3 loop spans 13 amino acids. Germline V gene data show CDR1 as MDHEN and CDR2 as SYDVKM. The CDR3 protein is CASSLGQGLLAFF. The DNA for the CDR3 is TGTGCCAGCAGTTTAGGCCAGGGGTTGTTAGCTTTCTTT.

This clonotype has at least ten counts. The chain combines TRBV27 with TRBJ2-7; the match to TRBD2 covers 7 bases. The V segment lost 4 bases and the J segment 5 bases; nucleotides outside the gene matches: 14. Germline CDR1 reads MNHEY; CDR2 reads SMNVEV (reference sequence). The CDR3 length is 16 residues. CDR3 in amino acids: CASSSRPGLTPNEQYF. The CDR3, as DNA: TGTGCCAGCAGTTCTAGACCGGGACTAACTCCCAACGAGCAGTACTTC.

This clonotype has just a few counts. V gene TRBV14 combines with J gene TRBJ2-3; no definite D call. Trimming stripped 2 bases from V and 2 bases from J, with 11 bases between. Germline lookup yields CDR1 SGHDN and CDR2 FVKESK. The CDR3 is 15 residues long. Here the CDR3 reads CASSQLGSNTDTQYF. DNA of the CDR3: TGTGCCAGCAGCCAACTCGGAAGTAACACAGATACGCAGTATTTT.

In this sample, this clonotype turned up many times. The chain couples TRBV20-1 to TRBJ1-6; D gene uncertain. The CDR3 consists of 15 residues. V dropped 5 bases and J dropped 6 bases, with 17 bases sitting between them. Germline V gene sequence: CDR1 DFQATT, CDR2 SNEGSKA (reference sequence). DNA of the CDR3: TGCAGTGCTGACCACCGACCAGCCTCTAATTCACCCCTCCACTTT. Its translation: CSADHRPASNSPLHF.